The T cell receptor beta chain described here comes from a study of blood T cell repertoires in COVID-19. Generated by immunoSEQ multiplex PCR, the TCRdb table keeps only in-frame clones and is missing some. The sample gives roughly 500,000 clones, less than 90% of which show up once; around 8% is in the top ten. This CDR3 is built from 13 residues. Trimming removed 3 bases at V and 8 bases at J, with 13 bases between. Looked up from germline, CDR1 is KGHSH and CDR2 is LQKENI. Membership in each cohort depended on participant-reported clinical history. Among Cohort 3 donors, those recovered had two negative PCRs, clearance, or symptom resolution.

The clonotype was recovered from a woman aged 60-75 years who had recovered from COVID-19. The chain is built from TRBV18 and TRBJ1-2, with unresolved D. The sample was PBMCs or T cells enriched from blood (not recorded which). The CDR3 sequence: CASSPEPNLGYTF. CDR3 bases: TGTGCCAGCTCACCCGAGCCTAACCTAGGCTACACCTTC.